Shown below are 26 T cell receptor beta chains from a single sample sequenced in a study of blood T cell repertoires in COVID-19. Some clones are missing from TCRdb's copy, which holds only in-frame ones; the method was immunoSEQ multiplex PCR. The table lists more than 150,000 clones, around nine tenths of them singletons, with about 2.6% in the top ten. Sequencing used peripheral blood. The receptors derive from a man aged 35 to 55 with active or convalescent COVID-19.

Here the CDR3 reads CASSRAGAGETQYF. CDR3 bases: TGTGCCAGCAGTAGAGCGGGGGCGGGGGAGACCCAGTACTTC. This chain links TRBV25-1 with TRBJ2-5, with 8 bases identical to TRBD2. The CDR3 is 14 residues long. The germline CDR1 and CDR2 sequences are MGHDK and SYGVNS. Trimming removed 5 bases from V and 5 bases from J; junction bases left unmatched: 7.

This chain joins TRBV4-2 and TRBJ1-1; D may be TRBD1 (5 bases). V dropped 1 base and J dropped 3 bases, with 9 bases sitting between them. From germline, CDR1 is LGHNA and CDR2 YNFKEQ. This CDR3 spans 14 amino acids. The CDR3 loop is CASSQVRADTEAFF. CDR3 coding DNA: TGTGCCAGCAGCCAAGTCAGGGCAGACACTGAAGCTTTCTTT.

The gene calls are TRBV4-2 and TRBJ2-1; D not resolved. Germline V gene sequence: CDR1 LGHNA, CDR2 YNFKEQ. Trimming cost V 0 bases and J 0 bases, with 6 bases left between them. This CDR3 has 15 residues. The CDR3 region has the DNA TGTGCCAGCAGCCAAGACACCAGCTCCTACAATGAGCAGTTCTTC. It codes for CASSQDTSSYNEQFF.

The rearrangement links TRBV6-5 to TRBJ1-5; D gene ambiguous. The V gene lost 5 bases and the J gene lost 6 bases, with 14 bases spanning the gap. There are 14 residues in the CDR3. CDR1 and CDR2 (germline): MNHEY, SVGAGI. CDR3 protein: CASSPGWNPQPQHF. CDR3 bases: TGTGCCAGCAGTCCAGGATGGAACCCTCAGCCCCAGCATTTT.

The gene calls are TRBV7-2 and TRBJ1-2; TRBD1 agrees at 10 bases. CDR1 and CDR2 (germline): SGHTA, FQGNSA. V lost 4 bases, J lost 8 bases, and 7 bases stayed unmatched. The CDR3 contains 14 residues. The CDR3 here is CASSWSGTGEGYTF. The CDR3 DNA sequence: TGTGCCAGCAGCTGGTCCGGGACAGGGGAAGGCTACACCTTC.

The V and J genes are TRBV5-4 and TRBJ2-5, with 11 bases lining up with TRBD2. The CDR3 extends over 16 amino acids. Germline loops: CDR1 SGHNT, CDR2 YYREEE (reference sequence). J lost 2 bases, V lost 0 bases, and 3 bases had no gene match. CDR3 in DNA: TGTGCCAGCAGCTTGGTATTAGCGGGGGGGCAAGAGACCCAGTACTTC. It is translated as CASSLVLAGGQETQYF.

This clone was counted a single time. The chain carries TRBV30 and TRBJ1-1; D unclear. CDR1 is GTSNPN and CDR2 is SVGIG in the germline V gene (reference sequence). Trimming took 3 bases from V and 0 from J, leaving 8 bases between them. This CDR3 is built from 13 residues. CDR3: CAWSTELNTEAFF. CDR3 nucleotides: TGTGCCTGGAGCACAGAGCTGAACACTGAAGCTTTCTTT.

The rearrangement uses TRBV11-2 and TRBJ2-2, with 9 positions matching TRBD2. J was trimmed by 4 bases and V by 10 bases; bases with no gene match: 4. The germline V gene encodes CDR1 SGHAT and CDR2 FQNNGV. CDR3 length: 13 amino acids. The CDR3 spells CATAGGRTGELFF. The CDR3 nucleotides read TGTGCCACGGCGGGGGGGCGCACCGGGGAGCTGTTTTTT.

This clone was recorded only once. This rearrangement joins TRBV9 to TRBJ1-2, with D unclear. V shed 3 bases and J shed 0 bases, with 18 bases lying between them. Looked up from germline, CDR1 is SGDLS and CDR2 is YYNGEE. CDR3 length equals 17 residues. CDR3 region: CASSGDSGRVTNYGYTF. CDR3 DNA: TGTGCCAGCAGCGGAGATTCGGGAAGGGTAACTAACTATGGCTACACCTTC.

This clone is a singleton in its sample. The V and J genes are TRBV30 and TRBJ1-6; tentative D call: TRBD1 (5 bases). The CDR3 extends over 14 amino acids. Trimming took off 3 bases at V and 9 bases at J, with 15 bases between the two ends. Germline V gene lookup returns CDR1 GTSNPN and CDR2 SVGIG (reference sequence). DNA of the CDR3: TGTGCCTGGAGGCAAAGGGCAGGGCCTTCACCCCTCCACTTT. Its protein product is CAWRQRAGPSPLHF.

The genes are TRBV5-1 and TRBJ2-3, with TRBD2 as a possible D gene (6 bases). Germline-derived CDR1 and CDR2 are SGHRS and YFSETQ. V was cut by 4 bases and J by 0 bases, with 15 bases left in between. The CDR3 runs 16 residues. The DNA for the CDR3 is TGCGCCAGCAGCAAGGACTATCCTGCTAGCACAGATACGCAGTATTTT. It is translated as CASSKDYPASTDTQYF. Full variable domain (outside the CDR3, taken from reference TRBV5-1 and TRBJ2-3): KAGVTQTPRYLIKTRGQQVTLSCSPISGHRSVSWYQQTPGQGLQFLFEYFSETQRNKGNFPGRFSGRQFSNSRSEMNVSTLELGDSALYLCASSKDYPASTDTQYFGPGTRLTVL.

This chain connects TRBV18 to TRBJ2-1; 8 nucleotides align to TRBD1. This CDR3 has 13 amino acids. The germline gives CDR1 KGHSH, CDR2 LQKENI. V trimming: 3 bases; J trimming: 8 bases; junction bases outside the gene matches: 3. Written as DNA, the CDR3 is TGTGCCAGCTCACCGGACAGGGTCGATGAGCAGTTCTTC. Translated, it gives CASSPDRVDEQFF.

The chain recombines TRBV11-2 with TRBJ2-7, with TRBD1 matching 7 bases. Germline V gene lookup returns CDR1 SGHAT and CDR2 FQNNGV. CDR3 length: 13 residues. V lost 5 bases and J lost 5; bases outside the gene matches: 6. The CDR3 protein is CASSILGQNEQYF. CDR3 nucleotide sequence: TGTGCCAGCAGCATACTGGGACAGAACGAGCAGTACTTC.

The J gene is TRBJ1-4, the V gene TRBV19, with D perhaps TRBD1 (6 bases). This CDR3 contains 15 residues. V was shortened by 10 bases and J by 11 bases, with 26 bases between the two germline ends. The V gene's germline CDR1 is LNHDA and CDR2 SQIVND (reference sequence). The CDR3 spells CATHASGDTAGKLFF. CDR3 sequence (DNA): TGTGCCACCCATGCCTCCGGGGACACCGCAGGGAAACTGTTTTTT.

The CDR3 nucleotides read TGTGCCACCAGTGATCGCGTCGGGGGTGGCCTGGCCTGGGAGCTGTTTTTT. Translated: CATSDRVGGGLAWELFF. This rearrangement joins TRBV24-1 to TRBJ2-2, with D tentatively TRBD2 (6 bases). The germline gives CDR1 KGHDR, CDR2 SFDVKD. Trimming removed 3 bases from V and 9 bases from J, with 22 bases in between. This CDR3 spans 17 amino acids.

V usage is TRBV5-5 and J usage is TRBJ2-7; 8 positions match TRBD1. CDR3 length: 15 residues. Germline V gene lookup returns CDR1 SGHKS and CDR2 YYEKEE (reference sequence). The trim removed 2 bases at V and 1 base at J, leaving 5 bases unmatched. The CDR3 loop reads CASSFPGGMSYEQYF. The CDR3 DNA follows: TGTGCCAGCAGCTTCCCAGGGGGCATGTCCTACGAGCAGTACTTC.

The gene calls are TRBV29-1 and TRBJ1-4; TRBD1 matches at 7 bases. Germline V gene sequence: CDR1 SQVTM, CDR2 ANQGSEA. The CDR3 runs to 12 residues. The V and J ends lost 7 bases and 5 bases, in that order; junction bases with no gene match: 4. CDR3 loop: CSAGTVNEKLFF. Here the CDR3 DNA reads TGCAGCGCCGGGACAGTCAATGAAAAACTGTTTTTT.

The sample holds one count of this clone. The rearrangement joins TRBV18 to TRBJ1-5, with a weak D call TRBD1 (5 bases). Germline V CDR1 and CDR2: KGHSH, LQKENI. This CDR3 has 14 residues. The V end lost 4 bases, the J end lost 7 bases, and 14 bases lay between the germline ends. CDR3 amino acids: CASSLDNGVQPQHF. In nucleotides, the CDR3 is TGTGCCAGCTCACTGGACAACGGAGTACAGCCCCAGCATTTT.

This sequence joins TRBV12-3 or TRBV12-4 and TRBJ2-7; possible D gene TRBD2, 6 bases. The V and J ends lost 2 bases and 6 bases respectively, with 11 bases between them. The CDR3 extends over 13 amino acids. The CDR3 loop reads CASSLQGLPEQYF. As DNA, the CDR3 is TGTGCCAGCAGTTTACAGGGACTCCCCGAGCAGTACTTC.

This clone came up once. The genes are TRBV2 and TRBJ1-1, with a weak D call TRBD1 (6 bases). Germline CDR1 is SNHLY and CDR2 is FYNNEI. Trimming pared 8 bases from V and 11 bases from J, leaving 21 bases between. CDR3 length equals 13 residues. CDR3 sequence (DNA): TGTGCCAGCGGGGCGAGGGACATAGCGAGTGCTTTCTTT. Amino acids: CASGARDIASAFF. The full variable domain, with the rest looked up from reference TRBV2 and TRBJ1-1, is EPEVTQTPSHQVTQMGQEVILRCVPISNHLYFYWYRQILGQKVEFLVSFYNNEISEKSEIFDDQFSVERPDGSNFTLKIRSTKLEDSAMYFCASGARDIASAFFGQGTRLTVV.

This clone came up once. V gene TRBV5-4 combines with J gene TRBJ2-2; D perhaps matches TRBD2 (5 bases). Germline CDR1 is SGHNT and CDR2 is YYREEE (reference sequence). V was shortened by 6 bases and J by 2 bases, with 11 bases between the two germline ends. The CDR3 consists of 14 residues. The CDR3 bases are TGTGCCAGCACCTCCCGGACTAACACCGGGGAGCTGTTTTTT. Amino acids: CASTSRTNTGELFF.

This clone was seen just once. The rearrangement uses TRBV30 and TRBJ2-3; 7 bases are shared with TRBD1. Germline CDR1 GTSNPN, CDR2 SVGIG (reference sequence). V lost 5 bases, J lost 3 bases, and 8 bases stayed unmatched. The CDR3 is 14 residues long. CDR3 sequence: CAWGTAEGTDTQYF. The CDR3 DNA reads as TGTGCCTGGGGGACAGCAGAAGGGACAGATACGCAGTATTTT.

The gene calls are TRBV4-2 and TRBJ2-5; D gene uncertain. CDR1 LGHNA and CDR2 YNFKEQ come from the germline V gene. This CDR3 is built from 16 residues. The V and J ends lost 0 bases and 2 bases respectively, with 13 bases between them. This CDR3 is CASSQERLVVQETQYF. In nucleotides, the CDR3 is TGTGCCAGCAGCCAAGAGAGGTTGGTCGTTCAAGAGACCCAGTACTTC.

The chain is built from TRBV13 and TRBJ2-1; TRBD1 matches 7 bases. V shed 5 bases and J 2 bases; nucleotides not matched to a gene: 9. CDR1 PRHDT and CDR2 FYEKMQ come from the germline V gene (reference sequence). The CDR3 length is 16 residues. CDR3 region: CASSPLRQGTYNEQFF. The DNA for the CDR3 is TGTGCCAGCAGCCCCCTACGACAGGGTACCTACAATGAGCAGTTCTTC.

The chain couples TRBV7-9 to TRBJ2-5, with TRBD2 matching 11 bases. The germline V gene has CDR1 SEHNR and CDR2 FQNEAQ (reference sequence). The V gene end was trimmed by 6 bases and the J gene end by 1 base; junction bases not matched to a gene: 1. This CDR3 is 14 amino acids long. In DNA form, the CDR3 reads TGTGCCAGCAGGACTAGCGGGGTCCAAGAGACCCAGTACTTC. This sequence encodes CASRTSGVQETQYF.

The chain joins TRBV6-4 to TRBJ1-3; 8 bases line up with TRBD1. The germline V gene has CDR1 MRHNA and CDR2 SNTAGT. V gave up 1 base and J gave up 2 bases; unmatched junction bases: 4. CDR3 length equals 16 residues. DNA of the CDR3: TGTGCCAGCAGTGACTTGACAGGGGCCGCTGGAAACACCATATATTTT. This codes for CASSDLTGAAGNTIYF.